This T cell receptor (beta chain) was captured by sequencing in a study of blood T cell repertoires in COVID-19. Across the study: Spain, Italy and the United States supplied samples that represented acute and convalescent COVID-19. PBMCs, B-cell-depleted T cells, or T cells provided the cDNA or gDNA that made up the material.

Germline V gene lookup returns CDR1 MNHNS and CDR2 SASEGT. V shed 2 bases and J shed 1 base, with 18 bases lying between them. This CDR3 comprises 17 residues. As originally analysed: Estimated nucleated cell counts came from reference gene primer amplification. TCRdb's table, derived via immunoSEQ multiplex PCR, lists solely in-frame clones and lacks some. V and J calls and clone size are copied from that table; D and trimming were computed from the DNA. The sample records about 160,000 clones, about four fifths being singletons. Patients at the Seattle site were enrolled during active infection and followed longitudinally.

The source is a woman between 55 and 75 years old with COVID-19, enrolled during active disease. The chain has TRBV6-1 and TRBJ2-7; D is perhaps TRBD2 (5 bases). The sequencing sample was made of peripheral blood. The CDR3 loop is CASSEWGLGRASYEQYV. CDR3 bases: TGTGCCAGCAGTGAATGGGGTCTCGGGCGGGCGTCCTACGAGCAGTACGTC.